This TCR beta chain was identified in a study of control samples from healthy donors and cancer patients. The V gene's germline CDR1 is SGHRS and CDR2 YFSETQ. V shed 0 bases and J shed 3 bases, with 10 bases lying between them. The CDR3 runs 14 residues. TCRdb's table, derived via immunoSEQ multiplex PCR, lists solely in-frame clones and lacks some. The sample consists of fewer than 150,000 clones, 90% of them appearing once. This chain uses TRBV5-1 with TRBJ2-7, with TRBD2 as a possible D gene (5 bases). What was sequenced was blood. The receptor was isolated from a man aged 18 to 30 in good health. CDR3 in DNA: TGCGCCAGCAGCTTGGGATGGGGAGACTACGAGCAGTACTTC. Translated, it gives CASSLGWGDYEQYF.